A single sample gave rise to the 13 T cell receptor beta chains below, sequenced in a study of T cells after yellow fever vaccination. A single record per CDR3 protein comes from TCRdb applying MiXCR to the 5' RACE reads. The sample holds around 530,000 distinct CDR3 sequences, 17% seen once. The starting material was PBMCs, obtained 5 days after the first yellow fever vaccination. These receptors were obtained from a man younger than 30 who received the YFV17D yellow fever vaccine.

This clonotype was observed at least ten times. The V call is TRBV6-1, the J call TRBJ1-6; no firm D call. The CDR3 spans 16 residues. V was clipped by 5 bases and J by 0 bases, with 11 bases between them. Per the germline V gene, CDR1 is MNHNS and CDR2 is SASEGT. DNA of the CDR3: TGTGCCAGCAGTCCTGAGGACGGCTCCTATAATTCACCCCTCCACTTT. Protein sequence: CASSPEDGSYNSPLHF.

V and J are TRBV4-2 and TRBJ2-3, with D possibly matching TRBD1 (6 bases). Trimming stripped 0 bases from V and 0 bases from J, with 10 bases between. The CDR3 has 16 residues. Germline-derived CDR1 and CDR2 are LGHNA and YNFKEQ. Here the CDR3 reads CASSQEDSASTDTQYF. In DNA form, the CDR3 reads TGTGCCAGCAGCCAAGAGGACAGTGCTAGCACAGATACGCAGTATTTT.

This sequence joins TRBV9 and TRBJ1-6; possible D gene TRBD1, 6 bases. CDR1 is SGDLS, CDR2 YYNGEE, per germline. The CDR3 runs to 14 residues. Trimming stripped 3 bases from V and 7 bases from J, with 11 bases between. The chain's CDR3 is CASSGLGANSPLHF. Written as DNA, the CDR3 is TGTGCCAGCAGCGGGCTGGGGGCCAATTCACCCCTCCACTTT.

Ten or more counts support this clonotype. This sequence joins TRBV20-1 and TRBJ1-4, with TRBD1 matching 9 bases. V lost 5 bases, J lost 6 bases, and 1 base stayed unmatched. Per the germline V gene, CDR1 is DFQATT and CDR2 is SNEGSKA (reference sequence). CDR3 length: 12 residues. The CDR3 coding sequence is TGCAGTGCTCGACAGGGGGATGAAAAACTGTTTTTT. Protein sequence: CSARQGDEKLFF.

This chain uses TRBV5-4 with TRBJ2-7; 12 bases are a match to TRBD1. Losses at the gene ends were 1 base for V and 5 bases for J; bases not matched to a gene: 1. Germline loops: CDR1 SGHNT, CDR2 YYREEE (reference sequence). CDR3 length: 14 residues. The CDR3 loop is CASSLRDRGHEQYF. The CDR3 DNA is TGTGCCAGCAGCTTGCGGGACAGGGGGCACGAGCAGTACTTC.

This chain uses TRBV12-3 or TRBV12-4 with TRBJ1-6; TRBD1 is a possible D gene (5 bases). V gave up 2 bases and J gave up 11 bases, with 13 bases separating them. The CDR3 extends over 14 amino acids. The CDR3 region is CASSLYGGLTPLHF. In nucleotides, the CDR3 is TGTGCCAGCAGTTTATATGGGGGGTTAACACCCCTCCACTTT.

This clonotype was detected a few times. V usage is TRBV11-2 and J usage is TRBJ2-1; a possible D gene is TRBD2 (6 bases). Trimming took 0 bases from V and 3 from J, leaving 9 bases between them. The CDR3 loop spans 15 amino acids. Germline lookup yields CDR1 SGHAT and CDR2 FQNNGV. CDR3 in amino acids: CASSLDHGGYNEQFF. The CDR3 bases are TGTGCCAGCAGCTTAGATCACGGGGGCTACAATGAGCAGTTCTTC.

V gene TRBV4-3 combines with J gene TRBJ2-3; a weak D match, TRBD2 (7 bases). This CDR3 region has 17 residues. Germline V CDR1 and CDR2: LGHNA, YSLEER. Trimming removed 0 bases at V and 1 base at J, with 14 bases between. CDR3 in amino acids: CASSQDKNGGRTDTQYF. The CDR3, as DNA: TGCGCCAGCAGCCAAGATAAAAACGGGGGGCGCACAGATACGCAGTATTTT.

In its sample, this clonotype was seen a few times. This rearrangement joins TRBV29-1 to TRBJ1-5, with 7 bases aligning to TRBD1. Germline CDR1 and CDR2: SQVTM and ANQGSEA. The J segment lost 5 bases and the V segment lost 7 bases, leaving 5 bases of the junction unmatched. The CDR3 has 12 residues. As DNA, the CDR3 is TGCAGCGCAGGACAGGTTGATCAGCCCCAGCATTTT. It translates to CSAGQVDQPQHF.

The chain recombines TRBV7-2 with TRBJ1-2; 8 nucleotides match TRBD1. The trim removed 4 bases at V and 4 bases at J, leaving 5 bases unmatched. The CDR3 loop spans 14 amino acids. Germline V gene data show CDR1 as SGHTA and CDR2 as FQGNSA. The CDR3 loop is CASSSPDRAYGYTF. The CDR3, as DNA: TGTGCCAGCAGCTCCCCGGACAGGGCCTATGGCTACACCTTC.

This clonotype was seen only a few times. The J gene is TRBJ1-2, the V gene TRBV7-2, with D perhaps TRBD1 (6 bases). Trimming took 5 bases from V and 2 from J, leaving 15 bases between them. Germline lookup yields CDR1 SGHTA and CDR2 FQGNSA. The CDR3 totals 15 residues. The CDR3 is CASSPTAGANYGYTF. The CDR3, as DNA: TGTGCCAGCAGCCCGACGGCGGGGGCGAACTATGGCTACACCTTC.

In its sample, this clonotype was seen many times. This chain links TRBV5-5 with TRBJ2-1; no clear D gene. The CDR3 spans 13 residues. Germline values: CDR1 SGHKS, CDR2 YYEKEE (reference sequence). V was trimmed by 0 bases and J by 10 bases, leaving 11 bases between them. CDR3 nucleotides: TGTGCCAGCAGCTTGGTAACGGTTGGCGAGCAGTTCTTC. Protein: CASSLVTVGEQFF.

This clonotype was recorded many times. The chain joins TRBV5-1 to TRBJ2-3; D tentatively fits TRBD1 or TRBD2 (5 bases each). Germline CDR1 reads SGHRS; CDR2 reads YFSETQ. The CDR3 consists of 14 residues. Trimming shortened V by 0 bases and J by 4 bases, and 9 bases separated the two germline ends. The CDR3 sequence: CASSLVGAADTQYF. The DNA for the CDR3 is TGCGCCAGCAGCTTGGTCGGGGCCGCAGATACGCAGTATTTT.